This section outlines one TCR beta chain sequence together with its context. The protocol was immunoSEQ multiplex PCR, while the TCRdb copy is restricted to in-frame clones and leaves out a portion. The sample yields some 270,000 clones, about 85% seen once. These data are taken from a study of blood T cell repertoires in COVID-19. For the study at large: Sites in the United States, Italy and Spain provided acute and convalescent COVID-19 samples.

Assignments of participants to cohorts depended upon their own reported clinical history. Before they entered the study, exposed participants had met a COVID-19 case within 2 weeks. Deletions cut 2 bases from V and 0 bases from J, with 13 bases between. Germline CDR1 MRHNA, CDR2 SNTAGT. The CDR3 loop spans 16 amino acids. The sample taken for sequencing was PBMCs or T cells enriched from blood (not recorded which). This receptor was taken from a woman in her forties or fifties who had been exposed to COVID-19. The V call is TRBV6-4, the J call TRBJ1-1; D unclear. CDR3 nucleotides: TGTGCCAGCAGTGACACCCCAGGCCGCATGAACACTGAAGCTTTCTTT. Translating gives CASSDTPGRMNTEAFF.